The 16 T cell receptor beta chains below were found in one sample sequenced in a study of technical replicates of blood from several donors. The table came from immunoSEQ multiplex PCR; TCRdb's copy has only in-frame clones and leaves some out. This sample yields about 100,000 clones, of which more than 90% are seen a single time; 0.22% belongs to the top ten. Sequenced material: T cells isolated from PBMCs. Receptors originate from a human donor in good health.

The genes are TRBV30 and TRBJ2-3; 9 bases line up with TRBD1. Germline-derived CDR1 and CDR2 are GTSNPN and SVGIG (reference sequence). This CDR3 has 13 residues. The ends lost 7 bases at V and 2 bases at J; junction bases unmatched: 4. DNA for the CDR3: TGTGCCTTGGGACAGGGACTCACAGATACGCAGTATTTT. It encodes CALGQGLTDTQYF.

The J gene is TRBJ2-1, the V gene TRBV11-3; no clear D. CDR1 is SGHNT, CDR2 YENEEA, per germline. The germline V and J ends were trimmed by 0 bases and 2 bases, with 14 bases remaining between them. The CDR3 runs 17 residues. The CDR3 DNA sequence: TGTGCCAGCAGCTTAGAGGTGAGGTTCGGCGCCTACAATGAGCAGTTCTTC. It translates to CASSLEVRFGAYNEQFF. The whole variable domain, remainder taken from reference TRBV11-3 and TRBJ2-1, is EAGVVQSPRYKIIEKKQPVAFWCNPISGHNTLYWYLQNLGQGPELLIRYENEEAVDDSQLPKDRFSAERLKGVDSTLKIQPAELGDSAVYLCASSLEVRFGAYNEQFFGPGTRLTVL.

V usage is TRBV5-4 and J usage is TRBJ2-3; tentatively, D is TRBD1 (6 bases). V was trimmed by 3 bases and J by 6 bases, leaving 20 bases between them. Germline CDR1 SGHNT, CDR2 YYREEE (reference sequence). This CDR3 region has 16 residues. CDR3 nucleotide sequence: TGTGCCAGCAGCTATGGACAGAACATCAGAGAGGATACGCAGTATTTT. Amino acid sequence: CASSYGQNIREDTQYF.

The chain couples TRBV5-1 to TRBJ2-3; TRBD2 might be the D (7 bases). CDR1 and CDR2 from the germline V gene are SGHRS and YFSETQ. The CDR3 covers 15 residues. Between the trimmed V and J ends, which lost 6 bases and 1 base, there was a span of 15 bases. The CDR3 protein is CASTTRGAGTDTQYF. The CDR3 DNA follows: TGCGCCAGCACTACCCGGGGGGCCGGCACAGATACGCAGTATTTT. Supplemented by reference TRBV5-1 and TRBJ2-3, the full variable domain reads KAGVTQTPRYLIKTRGQQVTLSCSPISGHRSVSWYQQTPGQGLQFLFEYFSETQRNKGNFPGRFSGRQFSNSRSEMNVSTLELGDSALYLCASTTRGAGTDTQYFGPGTRLTVL.

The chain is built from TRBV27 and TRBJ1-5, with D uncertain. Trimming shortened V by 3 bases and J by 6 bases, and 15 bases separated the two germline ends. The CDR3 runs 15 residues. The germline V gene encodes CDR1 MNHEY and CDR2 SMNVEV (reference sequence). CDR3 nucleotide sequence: TGTGCCAGCAGTTTTAATGAAGCGACCGGTCAGCCCCAGCATTTT. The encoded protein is CASSFNEATGQPQHF.

CDR3 amino acids: CSVALRGETQYF. CDR3 in DNA: TGCAGCGTTGCTTTGCGGGGTGAGACCCAGTACTTC. The chain employs TRBV29-1 and TRBJ2-5; maybe TRBD2 (6 bases). This CDR3 contains 12 residues. Trimming shortened V by 4 bases and J by 5 bases, and 11 bases separated the two germline ends. CDR1 and CDR2 from the germline V gene are SQVTM and ANQGSEA.

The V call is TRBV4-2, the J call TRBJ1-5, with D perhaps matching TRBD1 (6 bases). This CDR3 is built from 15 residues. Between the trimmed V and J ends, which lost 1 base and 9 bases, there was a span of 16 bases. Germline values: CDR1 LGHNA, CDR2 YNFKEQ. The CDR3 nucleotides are TGTGCCAGCAGCCAAGCCCCCAGGGGAGACTGGCCCCAGCATTTT. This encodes CASSQAPRGDWPQHF.

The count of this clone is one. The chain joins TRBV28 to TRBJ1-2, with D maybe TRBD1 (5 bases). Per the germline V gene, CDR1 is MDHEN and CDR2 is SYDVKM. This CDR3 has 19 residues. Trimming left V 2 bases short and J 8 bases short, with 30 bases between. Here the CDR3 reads CASSLRQVLSVAIQGGYTF. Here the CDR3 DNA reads TGTGCCAGCAGTTTACGGCAGGTGTTGTCAGTGGCTATTCAGGGCGGCTACACCTTC.

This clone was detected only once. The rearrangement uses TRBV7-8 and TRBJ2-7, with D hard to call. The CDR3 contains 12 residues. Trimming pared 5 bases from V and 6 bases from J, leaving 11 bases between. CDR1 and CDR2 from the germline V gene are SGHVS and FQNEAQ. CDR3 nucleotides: TGTGCCAGCAGCCCGACGTTAGCCGAGCAGTACTTC. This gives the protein CASSPTLAEQYF.

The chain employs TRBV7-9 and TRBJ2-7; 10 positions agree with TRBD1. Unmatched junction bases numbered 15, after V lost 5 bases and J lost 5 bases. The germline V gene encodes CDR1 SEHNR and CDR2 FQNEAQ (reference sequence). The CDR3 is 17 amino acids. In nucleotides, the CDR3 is TGTGCCAGCAGCCAAAGCCCACCGGGACAGGGGAGGAACGAGCAGTACTTC. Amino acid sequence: CASSQSPPGQGRNEQYF.

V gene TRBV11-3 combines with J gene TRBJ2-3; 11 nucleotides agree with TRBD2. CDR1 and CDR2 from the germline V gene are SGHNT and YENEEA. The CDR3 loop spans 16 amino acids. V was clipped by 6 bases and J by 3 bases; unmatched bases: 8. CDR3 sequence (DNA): TGTGCCAGCAGTCCTCTAGCGGGGGGAAGGACAGATACGCAGTATTTT. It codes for CASSPLAGGRTDTQYF.

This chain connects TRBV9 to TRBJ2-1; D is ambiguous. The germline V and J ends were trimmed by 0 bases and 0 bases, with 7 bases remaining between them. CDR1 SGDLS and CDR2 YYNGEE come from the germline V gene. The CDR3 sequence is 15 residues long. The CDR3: CASSVGPSSYNEQFF. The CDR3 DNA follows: TGTGCCAGCAGCGTAGGGCCTAGCTCCTACAATGAGCAGTTCTTC.

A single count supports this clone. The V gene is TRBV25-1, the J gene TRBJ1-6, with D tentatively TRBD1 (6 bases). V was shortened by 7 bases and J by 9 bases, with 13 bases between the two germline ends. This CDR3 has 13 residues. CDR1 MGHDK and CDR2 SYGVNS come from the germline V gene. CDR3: CASMGQGSSPLHF. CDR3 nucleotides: TGTGCCAGCATGGGGCAGGGGTCTTCACCCCTCCACTTT.

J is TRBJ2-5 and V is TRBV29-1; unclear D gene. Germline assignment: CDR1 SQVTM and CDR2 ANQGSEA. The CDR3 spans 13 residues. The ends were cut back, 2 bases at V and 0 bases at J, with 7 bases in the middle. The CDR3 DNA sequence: TGCAGCGTTGAATGGGCTAACCAAGAGACCCAGTACTTC. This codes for CSVEWANQETQYF.

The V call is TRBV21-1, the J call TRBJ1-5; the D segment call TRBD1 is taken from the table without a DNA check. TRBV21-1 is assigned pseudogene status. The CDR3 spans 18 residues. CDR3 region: CASSKTVVDRHSNQPQHF. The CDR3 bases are TGTGCCAGCAGCAAGACCGTGGTGGACAGGCATAGCAATCAGCCCCAGCATTTT.

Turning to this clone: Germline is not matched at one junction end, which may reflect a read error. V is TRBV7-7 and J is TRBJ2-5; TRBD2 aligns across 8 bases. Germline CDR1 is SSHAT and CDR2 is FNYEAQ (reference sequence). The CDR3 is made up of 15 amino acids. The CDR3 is CASSSLSGLDETQYF. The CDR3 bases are TGTGCTAGCAGCTCCCTATCGGGACTAGATGAGACCCAGTACTTC. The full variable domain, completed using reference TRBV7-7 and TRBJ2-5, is GAGVSQSPRYKVTKRGQDVTLRCDPISSHATLYWYQQALGQGPEFLTYFNYEAQPDKSGLPSDRFSAERPEGSISTLTIQRTEQRDSAMYRCASSSLSGLDETQYFGPGTRLLVL.